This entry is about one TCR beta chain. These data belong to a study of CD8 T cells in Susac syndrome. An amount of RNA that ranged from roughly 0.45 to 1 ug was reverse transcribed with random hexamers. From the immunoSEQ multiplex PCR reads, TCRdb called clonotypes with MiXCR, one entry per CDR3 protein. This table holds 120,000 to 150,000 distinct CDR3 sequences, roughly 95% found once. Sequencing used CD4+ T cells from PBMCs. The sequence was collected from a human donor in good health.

In nucleotides, the CDR3 is TGTGCCAGCTCACCCTACCGGGACGGATCTAGCACAGATACGCAGTATTTT. It translates to CASSPYRDGSSTDTQYF. This chain uses TRBV18 with TRBJ2-3; D may correspond to TRBD1 or TRBD2 (5 bases each). The CDR3 runs 17 residues. Trimming removed 3 bases from V and 0 bases from J, with 16 bases in between. Germline CDR1 and CDR2: KGHSH and LQKENI.